These 31 T cell receptor beta chains were all obtained from the same sample, sequenced in a study of T-cell memory formation after mild COVID-19. TCRdb redid the calling of the 5' RACE reads with MiXCR, one entry per CDR3 protein. This sample has a few hundred thousand distinct CDR3 sequences, with 20% to 25% found just once. Input material: PBMCs or a T cell subset sorted from them (not recorded which). The receptors come from a man younger than 30 who had mild COVID-19 (a few samples of this study predate the infection). Cell type and time point are not known.

The V gene is TRBV28, the J gene TRBJ2-7; D tentatively reads TRBD1 or TRBD2 (5 bases each). The CDR3 length is 11 residues. V lost 4 bases to trimming and J lost 6 bases, with 7 bases between them. Germline assignment: CDR1 MDHEN and CDR2 SYDVKM. The CDR3 reads CASSSGAEQYF. CDR3 nucleotides: TGTGCCAGCAGTTCCGGGGCCGAGCAGTACTTC.

The V call is TRBV15, the J call TRBJ1-5; TRBD1 might be the D (5 bases). Germline CDR1 LNHNV, CDR2 YYDKDF (reference sequence). Trimming pared 3 bases from V and 1 base from J, leaving 10 bases between. The CDR3 runs to 15 residues. Here the CDR3 DNA reads TGTGCCACCAGCAGGGGGACCCAGAGCAATCAGCCCCAGCATTTT. It is translated as CATSRGTQSNQPQHF.

The sample holds a few counts of this clonotype. The chain recombines TRBV13 with TRBJ1-3; no reliable D call. Trimming removed 5 bases at V and 1 base at J, with 9 bases between. Germline loops: CDR1 PRHDT, CDR2 FYEKMQ (reference sequence). The CDR3 has 14 residues. CDR3 nucleotides: TGTGCCAGCAGCCCCCGCAGTTCTGGAAACACCATATATTTT. This encodes CASSPRSSGNTIYF.

This clonotype has a handful of counts. The chain carries TRBV20-1 and TRBJ2-3, with D possibly matching TRBD2 (6 bases). V was shortened by 6 bases and J by 2 bases, with 18 bases between the two germline ends. The CDR3 runs 15 residues. Germline assignment: CDR1 DFQATT and CDR2 SNEGSKA (reference sequence). CDR3 bases: TGCAGTGCCCGTGGACGCGCGGGACTCACAGATACGCAGTATTTT. This encodes CSARGRAGLTDTQYF.

This clonotype was seen repeatedly, ten times or more. The rearrangement links TRBV20-1 to TRBJ2-1, with D perhaps TRBD2 (6 bases). The CDR3 has 11 amino acids. CDR1 is DFQATT and CDR2 is SNEGSKA in the germline V gene (reference sequence). Trimming stripped 2 bases from V and 8 bases from J, with 7 bases between. The CDR3 region has the DNA TGCAGTGCTAGAAGGGAGGATGAGCAGTTCTTC. Its translation: CSARREDEQFF.

This rearrangement joins TRBV7-2 to TRBJ1-2, with D maybe TRBD1 (5 bases). This CDR3 has 16 amino acids. The ends were cut back, 3 bases at V and 4 bases at J, with 18 bases in the middle. Germline V gene data show CDR1 as SGHTA and CDR2 as FQGNSA. CDR3 amino acids: CASSFGQGVGGYGYTF. The DNA of the CDR3 is TGTGCCAGCAGCTTCGGGCAGGGAGTCGGTGGCTATGGCTACACCTTC.

This clonotype has a handful of counts. The rearrangement links TRBV7-2 to TRBJ1-5; 8 nucleotides agree with TRBD1. The CDR3 extends over 19 amino acids. The ends lost 1 base at V and 4 bases at J; junction bases unmatched: 15. Germline CDR1 and CDR2: SGHTA and FQGNSA. The CDR3 DNA reads TGTGCCAGCAGCTTAGGATATCTAGACAGGGGACTCGGGAATCAGCCCCAGCATTTT. Its protein is CASSLGYLDRGLGNQPQHF.

The chain has TRBV4-1 and TRBJ1-1; D perhaps matches TRBD1 (5 bases). Germline V CDR1 and CDR2: MGHRA, YSYEKL. CDR3 length: 15 residues. Trimming pared 0 bases from V and 4 bases from J, leaving 12 bases between. The CDR3 DNA follows: TGCGCCAGCAGCCAAGATCCGGGGGTTTTCACTGAAGCTTTCTTT. Protein: CASSQDPGVFTEAFF.

The chain links TRBV12-3 or TRBV12-4 to TRBJ2-5; D is perhaps TRBD1 or TRBD2 (7 bases each). V lost 5 bases and J 0 bases, leaving 25 bases between the germline ends. There are 19 residues in the CDR3. CDR3 residues: CASSHRGSGRWGDQETQYF. The DNA for the CDR3 is TGTGCCAGCAGTCACAGGGGTAGCGGGCGATGGGGTGACCAAGAGACCCAGTACTTC.

This clonotype came up a few times. V gene TRBV11-2 combines with J gene TRBJ2-2; unclear D gene. In germline, CDR1 is SGHAT, CDR2 FQNNGV. V dropped 5 bases and J dropped 7 bases, with 8 bases sitting between them. The CDR3 sequence is 12 residues long. The CDR3 loop is CASSRAGGELFF. CDR3 nucleotide sequence: TGTGCCAGCAGCCGGGCCGGCGGGGAGCTGTTTTTT. The variable domain in full, completed from reference TRBV11-2 and TRBJ2-2, reads EAGVAQSPRYKIIEKRQSVAFWCNPISGHATLYWYQQILGQGPKLLIQFQNNGVVDDSQLPKDRFSAERLKGVDSTLKIQPAKLEDSAVYLCASSRAGGELFFGEGSRLTVL.

The chain has TRBV27 and TRBJ2-3, with a possible D match to TRBD1 (5 bases). The length of the CDR3 is 14 residues. Trimming shortened V by 4 bases and J by 2 bases, and 10 bases separated the two germline ends. Germline CDR1 is MNHEY and CDR2 is SMNVEV (reference sequence). CDR3 sequence reads: CASSSDTYTDTQYF. In DNA, the CDR3 is TGTGCCAGCAGTTCGGACACCTACACAGATACGCAGTATTTT.

This clonotype was picked up a small number of times. The chain employs TRBV6-1 and TRBJ2-7, with D possibly matching TRBD1 (6 bases). The V end lost 5 bases, the J end lost 6 bases, and 17 bases lay between the germline ends. This CDR3 comprises 14 residues. Germline V gene data show CDR1 as MNHNS and CDR2 as SASEGT. The CDR3 DNA reads as TGTGCCAGCAGTTATACCGGGACACCAGCCGAGCAGTACTTC. Translating gives CASSYTGTPAEQYF.

This chain connects TRBV7-6 to TRBJ1-1, with D maybe TRBD1 (6 bases). The ends were cut back, 0 bases at V and 8 bases at J, with 13 bases in the middle. This CDR3 is built from 14 residues. Per germline, CDR1 SGHVS and CDR2 FNYEAQ. The CDR3 here is CASSLAPGGLEAFF. As DNA, the CDR3 is TGTGCCAGCAGCTTAGCGCCGGGGGGCTTGGAAGCTTTCTTT.

V usage is TRBV7-2 and J usage is TRBJ1-1, with 8 bases aligning to TRBD1. J lost 7 bases, V lost 3 bases, and 7 bases had no gene match. Germline V gene sequence: CDR1 SGHTA, CDR2 FQGNSA. The CDR3 extends over 14 amino acids. The CDR3 loop is CASSFGRGLREAFF. As DNA, the CDR3 is TGTGCCAGCAGCTTCGGCAGGGGGCTTCGTGAAGCTTTCTTT.

This chain links TRBV5-1 with TRBJ2-5; D remains unclear. The V end lost 4 bases, the J end lost 5 bases, and 12 bases lay between the germline ends. The CDR3 consists of 13 residues. Germline V lookup: CDR1 SGHRS, CDR2 YFSETQ. Here the CDR3 DNA reads TGCGCCAGCAGCGACACCCAGGCCGAGACCCAGTACTTC. Amino acid sequence: CASSDTQAETQYF.

This clonotype was seen more than once but under ten times. The V gene is TRBV5-1, the J gene TRBJ2-1; D remains unclear. CDR3 length: 16 amino acids. CDR1 and CDR2 from the germline V gene are SGHRS and YFSETQ. Trimming cost V 0 bases and J 0 bases, with 10 bases left between them. CDR3 sequence reads: CASSLEPPLSYNEQFF. CDR3 coding DNA: TGCGCCAGCAGCTTGGAGCCGCCACTCTCCTACAATGAGCAGTTCTTC.

This clonotype was seen many times. CDR3 nucleotides: TGTGCCACCGAGGGTGGGCAGGGGGATGGGGAGACCCAGTACTTC. This gives the protein CATEGGQGDGETQYF. The chain has TRBV10-3 and TRBJ2-5; TRBD1 matches 7 bases. The CDR3 totals 15 residues. The ends lost 10 bases at V and 5 bases at J; junction bases unmatched: 16. Germline V gene sequence: CDR1 ENHRY, CDR2 SYGVKD.

This clonotype was seen repeatedly, ten times or more. The chain links TRBV12-3 or TRBV12-4 to TRBJ2-5; TRBD2 agrees at 7 bases. The CDR3 consists of 12 residues. The junction had 7 bases not matched to a gene; V was cut back by 8 bases and J by 7 bases. DNA for the CDR3: TGTGCCAGCCAGCCAGGGAGGGCGACCCAGTACTTC. Translation gives CASQPGRATQYF.

This clonotype was seen repeatedly, ten times or more. The V gene is TRBV12-3 or TRBV12-4, the J gene TRBJ2-3; 8 bases map to TRBD1. With 5 bases clipped from V and 0 bases from J, the junction kept 7 bases outside the gene matches. The CDR3 sequence is 16 residues long. This CDR3 reads CASSQGAALSTDTQYF. The CDR3 nucleotides are TGTGCCAGCAGTCAGGGGGCCGCGTTAAGCACAGATACGCAGTATTTT.

The chain recombines TRBV3-1 with TRBJ1-1; maybe TRBD1 (5 bases). CDR1 and CDR2 from the germline V gene are LGHDT and YNNKEL (reference sequence). The ends were cut back, 4 bases at V and 5 bases at J, with 14 bases in the middle. The CDR3 covers 14 residues. The DNA of the CDR3 is TGTGCCAGCAGCCCGGCCCAGGGAGGGACTGAAGCTTTCTTT. Protein sequence: CASSPAQGGTEAFF.

This clonotype was observed a handful of times. This rearrangement joins TRBV5-1 to TRBJ1-2; 9 bases line up with TRBD1. The V segment lost 0 bases and the J segment 4 bases; nucleotides outside the gene matches: 4. The CDR3 has 15 amino acids. Germline CDR1 reads SGHRS; CDR2 reads YFSETQ. CDR3 residues: CASSLVPTGGYGYTF. The CDR3 DNA is TGCGCCAGCAGCTTGGTCCCGACAGGGGGCTATGGCTACACCTTC.

This rearrangement joins TRBV7-9 to TRBJ1-5, with D uncertain. Germline V lookup: CDR1 SEHNR, CDR2 FQNEAQ (reference sequence). The V end lost 6 bases, the J end lost 2 bases, and 11 bases lay between the germline ends. The CDR3 runs to 14 residues. CDR3 DNA sequence: TGTGCCAGCAGTCCACCAATGGGCAATCAGCCCCAGCATTTT. Amino acid sequence: CASSPPMGNQPQHF.

The chain combines TRBV24-1 with TRBJ1-1, with D hard to call. In germline, CDR1 is KGHDR, CDR2 SFDVKD. The V end lost 0 bases, the J end lost 0 bases, and 4 bases lay between the germline ends. The CDR3 length is 14 residues. For the CDR3, the DNA is TGTGCCACCAGTGATTTGGAGTTGAACACTGAAGCTTTCTTT. This encodes CATSDLELNTEAFF.

The rearrangement joins TRBV29-1 to TRBJ1-1, with D possibly TRBD1 on 6 matching bases. The V gene lost 5 bases and the J gene lost 2 bases, with 9 bases spanning the gap. Germline V lookup: CDR1 SQVTM, CDR2 ANQGSEA. The CDR3 sequence is 12 residues long. This CDR3 reads CSVTRGNTEAFF. The CDR3 nucleotides are TGCAGCGTTACCAGGGGAAACACTGAAGCTTTCTTT. Together with reference TRBV29-1 and TRBJ1-1, the CDR3 gives the full variable domain: SAVISQKPSRDICQRGTSLTIQCQVDSQVTMMFWYRQQPGQSLTLIATANQGSEATYESGFVIDKFPISRPNLTFSTLTVSNMSPEDSSIYLCSVTRGNTEAFFGQGTRLTVV.

The CDR3: CASSDEQPYNEQFF. CDR3 coding DNA: TGTGCCAGCAGTGACGAACAGCCCTACAATGAGCAGTTCTTC. The chain links TRBV25-1 to TRBJ2-1; D is uncertain. The germline gives CDR1 MGHDK, CDR2 SYGVNS. This CDR3 region has 14 residues. Trimming cost V 3 bases and J 2 bases, with 8 bases left between them. The whole variable domain, filled in from reference TRBV25-1 and TRBJ2-1, reads EADIYQTPRYLVIGTGKKITLECSQTMGHDKMYWYQQDPGMELHLIHYSYGVNSTEKGDLSSESTVSRIRTEHFPLTLESARPSHTSQYLCASSDEQPYNEQFFGPGTRLTVL.

This chain connects TRBV7-3 to TRBJ2-5, with D possibly TRBD2 on 5 matching bases. Trimming removed 6 bases from V and 4 bases from J, with 12 bases in between. CDR1 SGHTA and CDR2 FQGTGA come from the germline V gene. The CDR3 extends over 13 amino acids. CDR3: CASSFAGVETQYF. The CDR3 DNA sequence: TGTGCCAGCAGTTTCGCCGGGGTAGAGACCCAGTACTTC.

This rearrangement joins TRBV12-3 or TRBV12-4 to TRBJ2-7, with TRBD1 matching over 7 bases. V lost 6 bases, J lost 6 bases, and 11 bases stayed unmatched. This CDR3 is built from 14 residues. CDR3 nucleotides: TGTGCCAGCAGACTATCAAACACAGGGGCCGAGCAGTACTTC. It encodes CASRLSNTGAEQYF.

This clonotype was seen a handful of times. The chain links TRBV7-9 to TRBJ2-3, with 9 bases matching TRBD2. Per the germline V gene, CDR1 is SEHNR and CDR2 is FQNEAQ (reference sequence). V shed 3 bases and J 6 bases; nucleotides not matched to a gene: 7. This CDR3 comprises 15 residues. The CDR3 coding sequence is TGTGCCAGCAGCTTCGCGGGGGGGTTGCTGGATACGCAGTATTTT. Translation gives CASSFAGGLLDTQYF.

This clonotype was observed a few times. The J gene is TRBJ2-5, the V gene TRBV12-3 or TRBV12-4, with a weak D call TRBD2 (6 bases). V lost 4 bases to trimming and J lost 1 base, with 10 bases between them. CDR3 length equals 14 residues. The CDR3 DNA follows: TGTGCCAGCAGTTATAGCGGCAGCCAAGAGACCCAGTACTTC. Its protein product is CASSYSGSQETQYF.

The chain is built from TRBV6-2 or TRBV6-3 and TRBJ1-5, with D possibly being TRBD1 (6 bases). V lost 0 bases and J 7 bases, leaving 10 bases between the germline ends. The CDR3 covers 14 residues. Germline assignment: CDR1 MNHEY and CDR2 SVGEGT. The CDR3 here is CASSYSRGGQPQHF. The CDR3 region has the DNA TGTGCCAGCAGTTACTCCCGAGGGGGGCAGCCCCAGCATTTT.

The chain recombines TRBV12-3 or TRBV12-4 with TRBJ2-5; D perhaps matches TRBD1 (6 bases). This CDR3 spans 14 amino acids. Trimming removed 7 bases at V and 4 bases at J, with 16 bases between. DNA for the CDR3: TGTGCCAGCACCAAAGGCAGGGGCGGAGAGACCCAGTACTTC. It translates to CASTKGRGGETQYF.